These T cell receptor beta chains were read from a single sample in a study of blood T cell repertoires in COVID-19. Using immunoSEQ multiplex PCR, the repertoire was profiled, and TCRdb retains in-frame clones only, with some absent. This sample has fewer than 250,000 clones, with about 85% found just once. The sequenced sample consisted of PBMCs or T cells enriched from blood (not recorded which). The source of these receptors is a man aged 30-40 years who had recovered from COVID-19. CDR3s include the opening cysteine and the closing phenylalanine or tryptophan. The D gene is left open where the match is weak. The listing skips clone size in some rows; elsewhere it reads once, few, many or a size class.

>TRBD1|TRBJ1-6|TRBV3-1/TRBV3-2|.
CASSQGAPNSPLHF
TGTGCCAGCAGTCAGGGGGCCCCCAATTCACCCCTCCACTTT
>.|TRBJ2-3|TRBV4-1|.
CASSVQGTDTQYF
TGCGCCAGCAGCGTACAGGGTACAGATACGCAGTATTTT
>.|TRBJ2-2|TRBV4-1|.
CASSQVAKGGIGTGELFF
TGCGCCAGCAGCCAAGTCGCTAAGGGCGGGATTGGAACCGGGGAGCTGTTTTTT
>TRBD1|TRBJ1-6|TRBV6-5|.
CASRPPGQRNSPLHF
TGTGCCAGCAGGCCCCCGGGACAGCGTAATTCACCCCTCCACTTT
>.|TRBJ2-1|TRBV5-4|.
CASSLGSGRWFNEQFF
TGTGCCAGCAGCTTGGGGAGCGGCAGGTGGTTCAATGAGCAGTTCTTC
>.|TRBJ2-5|TRBV6-1|.
CASSELSPLGGGEETQYF
TGTGCCAGCAGTGAACTTTCTCCCCTAGGCGGCGGGGAAGAGACCCAGTACTTC
>.|TRBJ1-4|TRBV27|few
CASRLGRSNEKLFF
TGTGCCAGCAGACTGGGCCGGTCTAATGAAAAACTGTTTTTT
>.|TRBJ2-1|TRBV5-8|.
CASSLVVVAAYNEQFF
TGTGCCAGCAGCTTGGTTGTCGTAGCGGCCTACAATGAGCAGTTCTTC
>TRBD1|TRBJ2-7|TRBV28|.
CASSFLGQGLSEQYF
TGTGCCAGCAGTTTTCTGGGACAGGGGTTGAGCGAGCAGTACTTC
>.|TRBJ2-6|TRBV27|once
CASTSGANVLTF
TGTGCCAGCACGTCGGGGGCCAACGTCCTGACTTTC
>.|TRBJ1-4|TRBV7-2|.
CASSYQGSGEKLFF
TGTGCCAGCAGCTATCAGGGTAGTGGTGAAAAACTGTTTTTT
>.|TRBJ2-1|TRBV11-3|.
CASSPPTGYNEQFF
TGTGCCAGCAGCCCCCCAACGGGGTACAATGAGCAGTTCTTC
>.|TRBJ1-1|TRBV30|once
CAWSRQPYTEAFF
TGTGCCTGGAGCCGACAGCCGTACACTGAAGCTTTCTTT
>.|TRBJ2-3|TRBV28|.
CASSLLGATDTQYF
TGTGCCAGCAGTTTATTAGGGGCTACAGATACGCAGTATTTT
>TRBD2|TRBJ2-7|TRBV6-5|.
CASRLGGSVYEQYF
TGTGCCAGCCGCTTGGGGGGGAGCGTCTACGAGCAGTACTTC
>TRBD1|TRBJ2-7|TRBV6-5|.
CASSYDWTGGYEQYF
TGTGCCAGCAGTTACGACTGGACAGGGGGCTACGAGCAGTACTTC